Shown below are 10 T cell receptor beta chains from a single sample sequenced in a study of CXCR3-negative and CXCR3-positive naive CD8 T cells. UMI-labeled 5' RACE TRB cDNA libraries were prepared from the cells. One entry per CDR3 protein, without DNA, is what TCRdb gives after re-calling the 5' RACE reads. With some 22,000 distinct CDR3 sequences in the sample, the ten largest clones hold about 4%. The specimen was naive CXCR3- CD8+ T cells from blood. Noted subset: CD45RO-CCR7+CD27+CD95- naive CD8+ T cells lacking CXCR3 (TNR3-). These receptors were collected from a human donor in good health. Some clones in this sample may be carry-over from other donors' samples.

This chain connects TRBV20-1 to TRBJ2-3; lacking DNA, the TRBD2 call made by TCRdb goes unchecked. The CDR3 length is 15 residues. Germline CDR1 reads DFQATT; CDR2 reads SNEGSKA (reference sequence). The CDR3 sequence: CSAGSTSGRVDTQYF.

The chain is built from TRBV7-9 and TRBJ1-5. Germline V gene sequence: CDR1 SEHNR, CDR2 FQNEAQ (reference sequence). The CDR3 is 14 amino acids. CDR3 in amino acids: CASSLAGFNQPQHF.

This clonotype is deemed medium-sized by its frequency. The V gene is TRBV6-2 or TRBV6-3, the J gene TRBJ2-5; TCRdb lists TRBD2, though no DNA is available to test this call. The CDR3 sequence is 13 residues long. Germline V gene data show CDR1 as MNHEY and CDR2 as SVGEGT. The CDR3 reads CASMELVDETQYF.

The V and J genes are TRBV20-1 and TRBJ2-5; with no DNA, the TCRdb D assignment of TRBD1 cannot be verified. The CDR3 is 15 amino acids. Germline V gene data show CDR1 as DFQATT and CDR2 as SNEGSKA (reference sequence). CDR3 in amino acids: CSARDWGIFQETQYF.

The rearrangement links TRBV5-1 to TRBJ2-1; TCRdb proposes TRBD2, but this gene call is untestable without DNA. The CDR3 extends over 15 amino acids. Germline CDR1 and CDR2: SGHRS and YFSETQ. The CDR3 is CASSSTSGVYNEQFF.

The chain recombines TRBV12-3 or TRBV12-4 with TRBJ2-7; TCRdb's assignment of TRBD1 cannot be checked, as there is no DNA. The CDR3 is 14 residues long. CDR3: CASSRTGQLSEQYF.

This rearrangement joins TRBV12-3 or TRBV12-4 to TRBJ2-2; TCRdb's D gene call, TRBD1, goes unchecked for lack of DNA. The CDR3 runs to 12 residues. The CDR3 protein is CARGGDTGELFF.

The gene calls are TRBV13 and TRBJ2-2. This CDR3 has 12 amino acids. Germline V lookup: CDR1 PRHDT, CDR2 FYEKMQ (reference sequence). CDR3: CASSLRTGELFF.

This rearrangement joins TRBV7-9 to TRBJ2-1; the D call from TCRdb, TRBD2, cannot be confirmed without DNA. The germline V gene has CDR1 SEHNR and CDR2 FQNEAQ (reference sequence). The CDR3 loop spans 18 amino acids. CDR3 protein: CASSSVILRASGGAEQFF.

CDR3 loop: CATSDPRTDLTDTQYF. The V gene is TRBV24-1, the J gene TRBJ2-3; TCRdb reports TRBD1, a call that lacks DNA to check it against. The CDR3 has 16 amino acids. The germline V gene has CDR1 KGHDR and CDR2 SFDVKD.